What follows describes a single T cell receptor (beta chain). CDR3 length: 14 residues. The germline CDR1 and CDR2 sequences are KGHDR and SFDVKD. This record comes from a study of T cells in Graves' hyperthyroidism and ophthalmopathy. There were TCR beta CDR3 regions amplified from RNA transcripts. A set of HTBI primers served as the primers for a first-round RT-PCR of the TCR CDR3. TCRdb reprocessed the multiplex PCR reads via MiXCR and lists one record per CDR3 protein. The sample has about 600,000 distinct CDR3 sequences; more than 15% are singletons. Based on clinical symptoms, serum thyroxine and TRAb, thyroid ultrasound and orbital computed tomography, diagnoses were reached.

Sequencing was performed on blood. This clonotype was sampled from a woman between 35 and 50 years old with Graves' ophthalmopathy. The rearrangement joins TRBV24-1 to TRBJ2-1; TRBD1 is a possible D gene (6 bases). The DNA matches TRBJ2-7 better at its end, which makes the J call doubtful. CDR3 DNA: TGTGCCACCAAGGGGGAGACGCTCGGGAATGAGCAGTACTTC. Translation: CATKGETLGNEQYF.